This record looks at one T cell receptor (beta chain) sequence and its context. No cognate antigen has been identified for it. No quality values exist for individual bases; no much larger clone is one base distant. V is cut back by 3 bases and J by 7 bases, with 8 bases in the junction unmatched. The cysteine opens and the phenylalanine closes a CDR3 of 15 amino acids. Of the read, only the CDR3 DNA is kept; its 45 bases are in frame from base 1. Based on the germline V gene, the CDR1 and CDR2 sequences are KGHSH and LQKENI. Each collaborating institution followed its own protocols to collect whole blood in K2EDTA tubes. For TCRbeta analysis, collaborators shipped samples as frozen whole blood, isolated PBMCs, or DNA extracted from either of those sample types. TCRbeta CDR3 regions were amplified from genomic DNA using the immunoSEQ Assay, a bias-controlled multiplex PCR. Concerning the study's data processing: The number of nucleated cells in each sample was estimated by amplification of reference gene primers within the assay. To quantify the absolute abundance of each unique TCRbeta CDR3 rearrangement, sequence reads were collapsed and filtered. For each sample, productive Simpson clonality was calculated by taking the square root of Simpson's diversity index across productive rearrangements. TCRdb re-hosts the immuneACCESS table, in-frame sequences only. Its copies lack some clones; in the studies checked, an unresolved V gene accounts for under half of them, and the cause for the rest is not known. V, J and clone size reflect that table, while D and trimming were determined from the DNA. The sample table lists about 200,000 clones, more than 85% of them with a count of one. Of the sample, around 2.7% falls within the top ten clones.

The sample belongs to a study of blood T cell repertoires in COVID-19 (dated by TCRdb to 2020 to 2021). Broadly, across the study: Samples covering the acute and convalescent phases of COVID-19 were provided by collaborators in the United States, Italy and Spain. The prospective study material was composed of cDNA or gDNA derived from T cells, B-cell-depleted T cells, or PBMCs. The dataset comprised deeply sampled blood TCRbeta repertoires from subjects exposed to, actively infected with, or recovered from COVID-19. The repertoires were released in a freely available public database intended as a resource for research on the immune response to SARS-CoV-2. The samples were drawn from the first 160 participants of the ongoing ImmuneRACE study and from roughly 1,300 subjects provided by 6 global collaborators. A de-identified subject ID, COVID-19 status, age in years and sex were almost always included in the sample metadata. Where HLA class I and class II types were available, the types were taken from metadata supplied by the sample provider, not from assay-based typing.

Study-level results and caveats: Clinical and demographic metadata were provided uncurated, with the amount varying by source and participant.

Here the chain combines TRBV18 and TRBJ1-4; 7 bases in between match TRBD1. The receptor's source is a man between 60 and 75 years old with acute or convalescent COVID-19. Material: peripheral blood. The DNA is TGTGCCAGCTCACCTACAGGGGTTTTTCGTGAAAAACTGTTTTTT. Its translation is CASSPTGVFREKLFF. Reference TRBV18 and TRBJ1-4 proteins supply the regions before and after the CDR3; the full variable domain is: NAGVMQNPRHLVRRRGQEARLRCSPMKGHSHVYWYRQLPEEGLKFMVYLQKENIIDESGMPKERFSAEFPKEGPSILRIQQVVRGDSAAYFCASSPTGVFREKLFFGSGTQLSVL.